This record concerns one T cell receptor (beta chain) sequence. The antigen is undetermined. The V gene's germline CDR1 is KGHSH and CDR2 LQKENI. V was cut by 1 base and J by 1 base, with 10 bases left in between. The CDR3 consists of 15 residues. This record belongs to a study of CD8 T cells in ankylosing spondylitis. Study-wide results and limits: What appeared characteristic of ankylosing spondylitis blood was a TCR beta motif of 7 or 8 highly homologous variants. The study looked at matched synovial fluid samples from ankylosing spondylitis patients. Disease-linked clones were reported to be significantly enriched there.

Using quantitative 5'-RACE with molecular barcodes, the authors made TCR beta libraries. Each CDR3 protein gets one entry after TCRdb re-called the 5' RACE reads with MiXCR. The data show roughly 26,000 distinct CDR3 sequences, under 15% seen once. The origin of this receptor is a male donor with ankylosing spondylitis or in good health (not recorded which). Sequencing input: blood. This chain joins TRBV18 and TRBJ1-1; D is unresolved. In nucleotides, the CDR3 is TGTGCCAGCTCACCACTATCGGCGGAGAACACTGAAGCTTTCTTT. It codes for CASSPLSAENTEAFF.